This T cell receptor beta chain was recovered during a study of glioma-infiltrating T cells. Points from the study as a whole: Only very few CDR3 sequences appeared in both tissue and blood. Gliomas, especially low-grade, showed above-expected tissue-blood divergence; non-neoplastic patients showed below.

The iRepertoire nested amplicon-rescue multiplex PCR amplified TCR alpha and beta CDR3s from RNA. For one-step reverse transcription and amplification, 100-400 ng of tissue mRNA or PBMC total RNA was used. TCRdb re-derived calls from the multiplex PCR reads in MiXCR, one entry per CDR3 protein. The sample yields 100,000 to 150,000 distinct CDR3 sequences, roughly 24% seen once. The CDR3 runs to 16 residues. Germline V gives CDR1 LGHDT, CDR2 YNNKEL (reference sequence). Trimming at V came to 4 bases and at J to 2 bases, leaving 10 bases not matched to a gene. This clonotype was seen repeatedly, ten times or more. The antigen is unknown.

V is TRBV3-1 and J is TRBJ2-5; 7 nucleotides agree with TRBD2. Sequenced material: glioma tissue, nonneoplastic brain tissue, or PBMCs (not recorded which). The sequence came from a human donor with low-grade glioma or glioblastoma, undergoing nonglioma brain surgery, or in good health (not recorded which). CDR3 nucleotide sequence: TGTGCCAGCAGCCTTACGAAAGGGACTACACAAGAGACCCAGTACTTC. Amino acid sequence: CASSLTKGTTQETQYF.